This T cell receptor beta chain was found in a study of blood T cell repertoires in COVID-19. Study at large: COVID-19 samples collected from the United States, Italy and Spain covered acute and convalescent phases. The analysed material was cDNA or gDNA that came from T cells, B-cell-depleted T cells, or PBMCs.

Per the study methods: Counts of nucleated cells, estimated from reference gene primer amplification, were obtained. Clones were read by immunoSEQ multiplex PCR, and TCRdb kept only the in-frame ones, dropping some. V and J calls and clone size are copied from that table; D and trimming were computed from the DNA. The repertoire holds approximately 98,000 clones, with 82% as singletons. With 4 bases removed from V and 1 base from J, the gap between germline ends came to 13 bases. The germline CDR1 and CDR2 sequences are LGHNA and YSLEER. This CDR3 comprises 15 residues. The chain carries TRBV4-3 and TRBJ1-1; D is unresolved. The sample comprised peripheral blood. This receptor was obtained from a man older than 75 with acute or convalescent COVID-19. The CDR3 reads CASSPAGIQNTEAFF. The CDR3 coding sequence is TGCGCCAGCAGCCCCGCCGGGATACAGAACACTGAAGCTTTCTTT.